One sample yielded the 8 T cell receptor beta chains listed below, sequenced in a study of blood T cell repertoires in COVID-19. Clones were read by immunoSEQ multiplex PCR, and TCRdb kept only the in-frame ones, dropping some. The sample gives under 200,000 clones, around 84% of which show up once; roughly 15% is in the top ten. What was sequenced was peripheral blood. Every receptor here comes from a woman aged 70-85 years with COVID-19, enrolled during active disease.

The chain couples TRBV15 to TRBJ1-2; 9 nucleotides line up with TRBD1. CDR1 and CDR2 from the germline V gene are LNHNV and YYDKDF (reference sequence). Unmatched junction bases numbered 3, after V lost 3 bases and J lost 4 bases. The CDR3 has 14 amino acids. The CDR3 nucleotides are TGTGCCACCAGCAGGGACAGGGGATCCTATGGCTACACCTTC. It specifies CATSRDRGSYGYTF.

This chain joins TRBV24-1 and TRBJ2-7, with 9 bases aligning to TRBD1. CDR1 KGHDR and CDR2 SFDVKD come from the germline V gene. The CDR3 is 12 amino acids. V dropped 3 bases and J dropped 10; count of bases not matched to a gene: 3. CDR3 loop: CATSDTQGAQYF. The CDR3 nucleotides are TGTGCCACCAGTGATACACAGGGGGCTCAGTACTTC.

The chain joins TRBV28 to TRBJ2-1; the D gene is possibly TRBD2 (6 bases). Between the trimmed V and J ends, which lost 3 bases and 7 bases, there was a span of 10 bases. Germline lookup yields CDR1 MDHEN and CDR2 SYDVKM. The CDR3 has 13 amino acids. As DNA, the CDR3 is TGTGCCAGCAGTTTCGGCGGGAAAAATGAGCAGTTCTTC. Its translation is CASSFGGKNEQFF.

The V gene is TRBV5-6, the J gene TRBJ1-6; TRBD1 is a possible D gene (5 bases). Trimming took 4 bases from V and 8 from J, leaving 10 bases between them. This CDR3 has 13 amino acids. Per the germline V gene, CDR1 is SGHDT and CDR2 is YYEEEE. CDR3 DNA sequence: TGTGCCAGCAGCACTTCAGGGTATTCACCCCTCCACTTT. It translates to CASSTSGYSPLHF.

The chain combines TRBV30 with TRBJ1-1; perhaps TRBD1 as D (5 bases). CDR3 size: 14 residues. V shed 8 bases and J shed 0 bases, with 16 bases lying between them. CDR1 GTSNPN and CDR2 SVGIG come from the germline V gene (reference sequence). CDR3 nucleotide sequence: TGTGCCCGATCGGGGGAGGCGTTGAACACTGAAGCTTTCTTT. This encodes CARSGEALNTEAFF.

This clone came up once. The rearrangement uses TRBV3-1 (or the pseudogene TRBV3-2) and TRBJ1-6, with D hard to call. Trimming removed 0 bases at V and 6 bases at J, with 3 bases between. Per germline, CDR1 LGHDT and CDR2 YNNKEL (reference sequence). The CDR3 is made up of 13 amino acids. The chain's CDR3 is CASSQDRNSPLHF. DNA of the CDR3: TGTGCCAGCAGCCAAGACCGTAATTCACCCCTCCACTTT.

In DNA form, the CDR3 reads TGCGCCAGCAGCTTGGTTCCGGGGAGGCAAGAGACCCAGTACTTC. Amino acids: CASSLVPGRQETQYF. The chain uses TRBV5-1 and TRBJ2-5, with a possible D match to TRBD2 (6 bases). The CDR3 sequence is 15 residues long. The germline gives CDR1 SGHRS, CDR2 YFSETQ. V was cut by 0 bases and J by 2 bases, with 11 bases left in between. The full variable domain, rest sourced from reference TRBV5-1 and TRBJ2-5, is KAGVTQTPRYLIKTRGQQVTLSCSPISGHRSVSWYQQTPGQGLQFLFEYFSETQRNKGNFPGRFSGRQFSNSRSEMNVSTLELGDSALYLCASSLVPGRQETQYFGPGTRLLVL.

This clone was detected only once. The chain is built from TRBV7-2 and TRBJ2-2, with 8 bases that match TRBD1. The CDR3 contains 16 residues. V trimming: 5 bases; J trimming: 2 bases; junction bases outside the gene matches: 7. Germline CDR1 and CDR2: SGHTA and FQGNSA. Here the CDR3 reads CASSPRQGINTGELFF. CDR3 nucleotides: TGTGCCAGCAGCCCCCGACAGGGGATAAACACCGGGGAGCTGTTTTTT.